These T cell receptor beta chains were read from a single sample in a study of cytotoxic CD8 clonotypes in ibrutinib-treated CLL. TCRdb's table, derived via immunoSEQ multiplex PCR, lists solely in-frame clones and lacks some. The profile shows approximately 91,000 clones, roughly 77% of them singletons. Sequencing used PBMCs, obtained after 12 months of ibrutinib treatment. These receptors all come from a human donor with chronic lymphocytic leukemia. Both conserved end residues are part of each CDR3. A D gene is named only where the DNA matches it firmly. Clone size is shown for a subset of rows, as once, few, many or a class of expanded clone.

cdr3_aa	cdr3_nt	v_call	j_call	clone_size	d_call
CAILGSGELFF	TGTGCCATCCTGGGGTCCGGGGAGCTGTTTTTT	TRBV10-3	TRBJ2-2	once	.
CAINGQGNPYGYTF	TGTGCCATCAACGGACAGGGGAACCCCTATGGCTACACCTTC	TRBV10-3	TRBJ1-2	.	TRBD1
CASSFTGGNQPQHF	TGTGCCAGCAGTTTCACAGGGGGCAATCAGCCCCAGCATTTT	TRBV6-5	TRBJ1-5	.	TRBD1
CASSTTRVSNQPQHF	TGTGCCAGCAGCACAACGAGAGTAAGCAATCAGCCCCAGCATTTT	TRBV7-8	TRBJ1-5	few	.
CASSLGTGGDNTQYF	TGTGCCAGCAGCTTGGGGACAGGGGGCGACAATACGCAGTATTTT	TRBV5-4	TRBJ2-3	.	TRBD1
CSVARDRGETQYF	TGCAGCGTTGCCCGAGACAGGGGAGAGACCCAGTACTTC	TRBV29-1	TRBJ2-5	.	TRBD1
CASSPEAPYGYTF	TGTGCCAGCTCACCAGAGGCCCCCTATGGCTACACCTTC	TRBV18	TRBJ1-2	.	.
CASSPSTGGYGYTF	TGTGCCAGCAGCCCTTCAACAGGGGGCTATGGCTACACCTTC	TRBV9	TRBJ1-2	once	TRBD1
CASSKQGANSPLHF	TGTGCCAGCAGCAAACAGGGGGCCAATTCACCCCTCCACTTT	TRBV7-8	TRBJ1-6	.	TRBD1
CASSLVLGNEQYF	TGTGCCAGCAGCTTAGTTTTGGGAAACGAGCAGTACTTC	TRBV11-1	TRBJ2-7	few	.
CASSVVVGARAGQFF	TGTGCCAGCAGCGTAGTTGTGGGGGCTCGGGCGGGGCAGTTCTTC	TRBV9	TRBJ2-1	.	.
CASSSMWGGEKDTQYF	TGTGCCAGCAGCTCCATGTGGGGCGGAGAAAAAGATACGCAGTATTTT	TRBV7-2	TRBJ2-3	few	.
CASSKGQWGEQYF	TGTGCCAGCAGCAAGGGACAGTGGGGCGAGCAGTACTTC	TRBV7-3	TRBJ2-7	.	TRBD1
CASSSPDRTGNTIYF	TGTGCCAGTAGTTCTCCGGACAGGACCGGAAACACCATATATTTT	TRBV19	TRBJ1-3	.	TRBD1
CASSGPSGANVLTF	TGCGCCAGCAGTGGGCCGTCAGGGGCCAACGTCCTGACTTTC	TRBV5-1	TRBJ2-6	.	.
CASSPTAARGEQFF	TGTGCCAGCTCACCGACGGCCGCTAGAGGTGAGCAGTTCTTC	TRBV18	TRBJ2-1	.	.
CASSTGRLSPLHF	TGTGCCAGCAGCACCGGACGGCTTTCACCCCTCCACTTT	TRBV13	TRBJ1-6	.	.
CASSEGRDTGLSQHF	TGCGCCAGCAGTGAAGGACGGGACACCGGTTTGTCCCAGCATTTT	TRBV10-2	TRBJ1-5	.	.
CASSKGFSWTGGHEQYF	TGTGCCAGCAGCAAAGGGTTTTCCTGGACAGGGGGCCACGAGCAGTACTTC	TRBV21-1	TRBJ2-7	.	.
CASSVGLAGPNTGELFF	TGTGCCAGCAGCGTAGGTCTAGCGGGGCCGAACACCGGGGAGCTGTTTTTT	TRBV9	TRBJ2-2	.	TRBD2
CASSHGLAGAGAVVFF	TGTGCCAGCAGCCACGGACTAGCGGGAGCGGGGGCGGTTGTGTTCTTC	TRBV7-8	TRBJ2-1	once	TRBD2
CASYGQAGNTIYF	TGTGCCAGCTATGGACAGGCGGGAAACACCATATATTTT	TRBV27	TRBJ1-3	medium-sized	TRBD1
CASRGQENTEAFF	TGTGCCAGCAGGGGACAGGAGAACACTGAAGCTTTCTTT	TRBV6-5	TRBJ1-1	.	TRBD1
CASSPTSGSYEQYF	TGTGCCAGCTCACCCACCAGCGGGAGCTACGAGCAGTACTTC	TRBV18	TRBJ2-7	.	TRBD2
CASSITHTGELFF	TGTGCCAGTAGTATTACGCACACCGGGGAGCTGTTTTTT	TRBV19	TRBJ2-2	.	.
CASSSPSGYDSAGNTIYF	TGTGCCAGCAGCTCCCCATCAGGGTATGACAGCGCTGGAAACACCATATATTTT	TRBV7-2	TRBJ1-3	.	.
CSVGQALYQPQHF	TGCAGCGTTGGACAGGCCCTTTATCAGCCCCAGCATTTT	TRBV29-1	TRBJ1-5	few	.
CASTPGGGLGTQYF	TGTGCCAGCACCCCGGGGGGGGGCCTTGGGACCCAGTACTTC	TRBV9	TRBJ2-5	.	TRBD2
CASSPGSYNEQFF	TGTGCCAGCAGCCCCGGGTCCTACAATGAGCAGTTCTTC	TRBV9	TRBJ2-1	.	.
CASSPGGELFF	TGTGCCAGCAGCCCGGGGGGGGAGCTGTTTTTT	TRBV7-2	TRBJ2-2	.	.
CASSPPGGTDTQYF	TGTGCCAGCAGCCCCCCGGGGGGCACAGATACGCAGTATTTT	TRBV7-3	TRBJ2-3	.	.
CASFCNQPQHF	TGTGCCAGCTTCTGCAATCAGCCCCAGCATTTT	TRBV12-1	TRBJ1-5	.	.
CASSGDRGHYSPLHF	TGTGCCAGCAGTGGGGACAGGGGACACTATTCACCCCTCCACTTT	TRBV6-5	TRBJ1-6	few	TRBD1
CASSIQDRNTEAFF	TGTGCCAGTAGTATCCAGGACAGGAACACTGAAGCTTTCTTT	TRBV19	TRBJ1-1	.	.
CASSLGGSSYEQYF	TGCGCCAGCAGCTTGGGGGGCAGCTCCTACGAGCAGTACTTC	TRBV5-1	TRBJ2-7	.	.
CASSMITAGGLLNEQFF	TGTGCCAGTAGTATGATCACAGCAGGGGGCCTACTGAATGAGCAGTTCTTC	TRBV19	TRBJ2-1	.	TRBD1
CASSPDRGGEKLFF	TGTGCCAGCAGCCCCGACAGGGGGGGCGAAAAACTGTTTTTT	TRBV7-2	TRBJ1-4	.	TRBD1
CASSPGGWETQYF	TGTGCCAGCAGCCCCGGGGGGTGGGAGACCCAGTACTTC	TRBV7-2	TRBJ2-5	.	TRBD2
CSAKGQGGTEAFF	TGCAGCGCTAAGGGACAGGGGGGCACTGAAGCTTTCTTT	TRBV29-1	TRBJ1-1	.	TRBD1
CASNPTGGGNQPQHF	TGTGCCAGCAACCCGACAGGGGGAGGCAATCAGCCCCAGCATTTT	TRBV6-1	TRBJ1-5	.	TRBD1
CASSYPTGQGFRGYTF	TGTGCCAGCAGTTACCCGACGGGACAGGGGTTTAGGGGCTACACCTTC	TRBV6-5	TRBJ1-2	.	TRBD1
CAISDSRQGESGNTIYF	TGTGCCATCAGTGATTCCCGACAGGGCGAATCTGGAAACACCATATATTTT	TRBV10-3	TRBJ1-3	.	TRBD1
CASRSGPENTEAFF	TGCGCCAGCAGATCGGGACCCGAGAACACTGAAGCTTTCTTT	TRBV5-1	TRBJ1-1	many	.
CASSSAGQRDEQFF	TGTGCCAGCAGCTCCGCGGGCCAAAGGGATGAGCAGTTCTTC	TRBV7-3	TRBJ2-1	.	.
CASSSDTVEQYF	TGTGCCAGCAGCTCGGACACGGTCGAGCAGTACTTC	TRBV7-9	TRBJ2-7	few	.
CASSSWEGPSSTDTQYF	TGTGCCAGCAGCTCTTGGGAGGGACCATCTAGCACAGATACGCAGTATTTT	TRBV7-8	TRBJ2-3	.	TRBD2
CASSLGGGLNTEAFF	TGTGCCAGCAGCTTGGGAGGGGGGCTGAACACTGAAGCTTTCTTT	TRBV5-6	TRBJ1-1	once	.
CASSLKAIPSSYEQYF	TGTGCCAGCAGCTTAAAGGCCATCCCGAGCTCCTACGAGCAGTACTTC	TRBV7-8	TRBJ2-7	.	.
CATSRVTSGHTDTQYF	TGTGCCACCAGCAGGGTCACTAGCGGTCACACAGATACGCAGTATTTT	TRBV15	TRBJ2-3	once	TRBD2
CASSPTQESYEQYF	TGTGCCAGCTCACCAACGCAGGAGTCCTACGAGCAGTACTTC	TRBV18	TRBJ2-7	.	.
CASRSGGRGTDTQYF	TGTGCCAGCAGAAGCGGGGGGCGGGGCACAGATACGCAGTATTTT	TRBV28	TRBJ2-3	.	TRBD2
CASSLGPGYYEQYF	TGTGCCAGCAGCTTAGGTCCGGGGTACTACGAGCAGTACTTC	TRBV7-3	TRBJ2-7	.	.
CASSQAGGQGNIQYF	TGCGCCAGCAGCCAAGCCGGGGGACAGGGCAACATTCAGTACTTC	TRBV4-3	TRBJ2-4	once	TRBD1
CASSLGANEQYF	TGTGCCAGCAGTTTAGGGGCCAACGAGCAGTACTTC	TRBV28	TRBJ2-7	.	.
CASSLPGPNTEAFF	TGTGCCAGTAGTCTTCCCGGGCCGAACACTGAAGCTTTCTTT	TRBV19	TRBJ1-1	.	.
CAISDGTSGSPYEQYF	TGTGCCATCAGCGACGGGACTAGCGGGAGTCCCTACGAGCAGTACTTC	TRBV10-3	TRBJ2-7	.	TRBD2
CASSLGQGNEKLFF	TGTGCCAGCAGCTTGGGACAGGGTAATGAAAAACTGTTTTTT	TRBV5-8	TRBJ1-4	once	TRBD1
CSVVGQGIVNEQFF	TGCAGCGTTGTCGGACAGGGAATAGTCAATGAGCAGTTCTTC	TRBV29-1	TRBJ2-1	.	TRBD1
CASSEWGTDTQYF	TGTGCCAGCAGTGAATGGGGCACAGATACGCAGTATTTT	TRBV25-1	TRBJ2-3	.	.
CASSLGGTDNEQFF	TGTGCCAGCAGCTTAGGGGGGACGGACAATGAGCAGTTCTTC	TRBV7-7	TRBJ2-1	.	.